What follows describes a single T cell receptor beta chain. Antigen specificity is unknown. The data were obtained in a study of T cells after yellow fever vaccination. Study-wide results and limits: Any FACS-sorted repertoire could hold abundant clonotypes that contaminate it from the bulk population.

TCRdb itself ran the 5' RACE reads through MiXCR, one entry per CDR3 protein. The sample gives about 74,000 distinct CDR3 sequences, roughly 7.4% of which show up once; 35% is in the top ten. V lost 5 bases and J 15 bases, leaving 17 bases between the germline ends. The CDR3 covers 13 residues. Germline values: CDR1 SGHTA, CDR2 FQGTGA. The V gene is TRBV7-3, the J gene TRBJ1-6; D not certain. Here the sequenced sample was CD8+ T cells sorted from PBMCs, taken less than 6 days after the first yellow fever vaccination. The sequence came from a man younger than 30 who received the YFV17D yellow fever vaccine. The chain's CDR3 is CASSPEEGLHLHF. CDR3 DNA sequence: TGTGCCAGCAGCCCCGAGGAGGGCCTCCACCTCCACTTT.